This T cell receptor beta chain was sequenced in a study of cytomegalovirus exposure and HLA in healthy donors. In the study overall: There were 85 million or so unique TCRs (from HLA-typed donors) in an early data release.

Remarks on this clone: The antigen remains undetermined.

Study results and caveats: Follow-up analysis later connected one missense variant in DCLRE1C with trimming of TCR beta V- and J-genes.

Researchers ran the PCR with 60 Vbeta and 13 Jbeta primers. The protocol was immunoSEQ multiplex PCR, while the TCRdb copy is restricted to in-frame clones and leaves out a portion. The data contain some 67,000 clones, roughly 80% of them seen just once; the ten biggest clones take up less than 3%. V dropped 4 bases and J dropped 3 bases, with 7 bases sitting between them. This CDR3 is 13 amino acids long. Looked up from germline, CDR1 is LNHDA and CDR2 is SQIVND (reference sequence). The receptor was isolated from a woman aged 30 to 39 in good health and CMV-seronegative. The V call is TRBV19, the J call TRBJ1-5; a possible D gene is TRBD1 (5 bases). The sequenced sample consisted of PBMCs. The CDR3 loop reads CASSTGNNQPQHF. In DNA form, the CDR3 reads TGTGCCAGTAGTACAGGGAACAATCAGCCCCAGCATTTT.